This T cell receptor (beta chain) was retrieved from a study of identical twins. Study-level results: Researchers caution that invariant MAIT and iNKT cells could partly confound zero-insertion analyses.

The CDR3 loop spans 15 amino acids. CDR1 and CDR2 (germline): SGHRS, YFSETQ. Trimming shortened V by 5 bases and J by 0 bases, and 13 bases separated the two germline ends. MiXCR, applied by TCRdb to the 5' RACE reads, yields one record per CDR3 protein. The sample has around 490,000 distinct CDR3 sequences, approximately 14% seen once. On this clonotype: Its antigen is undetermined.

These data are also associated with another study on yellow fever vaccine responses in identical twins. This second study notes: Twin vaccine T cell responses reportedly seemed partly convergent, partly personalized.

The chain is built from TRBV5-1 and TRBJ2-3; tentatively, D is TRBD1 or TRBD2 (5 bases each). Sequencing was performed on CD4+ T cells sorted from blood. This sequence was found in a woman aged 18-30 years in good health. CDR3 nucleotides: TGCGCCAGCAGTGGGACCGTTACTAGCACAGATACGCAGTATTTT. Amino acid sequence: CASSGTVTSTDTQYF.